Presented here are 5 T cell receptor beta chains from one specimen sequenced in a study of T-cell memory formation after mild COVID-19. A single record per CDR3 protein comes from TCRdb applying MiXCR to the 5' RACE reads. The sample carries 210,000 or so distinct CDR3 sequences, 27% recorded once. The material sequenced was PBMCs or a T cell subset sorted from them (not recorded which). The receptors stem from an adult woman who had mild COVID-19 (a few samples of this study predate the infection). Cell type and time point are not known.

This clonotype turned up a few times. This chain uses TRBV9 with TRBJ1-1; unclear D gene. The germline V gene encodes CDR1 SGDLS and CDR2 YYNGEE. V was shortened by 0 bases and J by 1 base, with 4 bases between the two germline ends. The CDR3 extends over 13 amino acids. Here the CDR3 DNA reads TGTGCCAGCAGCGTAGGCAGGAACACTGAAGCTTTCTTT. Residues: CASSVGRNTEAFF.

The sample holds many counts of this clonotype. This sequence joins TRBV5-5 and TRBJ1-5; 9 nucleotides match TRBD1. Trimming removed 3 bases from V and 3 bases from J; junction bases left unmatched: 7. The V gene's germline CDR1 is SGHKS and CDR2 YYEKEE (reference sequence). The CDR3 spans 16 residues. CDR3 DNA: TGTGCCAGCAGCTCCGTGAGGACAGGGGCCAATCAGCCCCAGCATTTT. This gives the protein CASSSVRTGANQPQHF.

The genes are TRBV6-2 or TRBV6-3 and TRBJ2-4, with 7 bases identical to TRBD1. This CDR3 is 13 amino acids long. V shed 6 bases, J shed 6 bases, and the junction held 5 bases outside the gene matches. In germline, CDR1 is MNHEY, CDR2 SVGEGT. The CDR3 nucleotides read TGTGCCAGCAGCGACAGGGTTGGAAACATTCAGTACTTC. Protein product: CASSDRVGNIQYF.

This clonotype showed up just once. The rearrangement uses TRBV7-9 and TRBJ2-5, with 8 bases that match TRBD2. CDR1 and CDR2 (germline): SEHNR, FQNEAQ (reference sequence). J lost 5 bases, V lost 3 bases, and 5 bases had no gene match. This CDR3 has 14 residues. The chain's CDR3 is CASSFSGEGETQYF. For the CDR3, the DNA is TGTGCCAGCAGCTTTAGCGGGGAAGGGGAGACCCAGTACTTC.

This clonotype was picked up a small number of times. The chain is built from TRBV5-1 and TRBJ2-3; D is possibly TRBD1 or TRBD2 (5 bases each). This CDR3 contains 15 residues. The ends were cut back, 1 base at V and 5 bases at J, with 14 bases in the middle. Germline values: CDR1 SGHRS, CDR2 YFSETQ. The CDR3 nucleotides read TGCGCCAGCAGCTTGCAGAGGGGCGCGGTAGATACGCAGTATTTT. Protein sequence: CASSLQRGAVDTQYF.